This T cell receptor beta chain was profiled in a study of CD8 T cells in Susac syndrome. The RNA, 0.5 to 1 ug, was put through reverse transcription using random hexamers. Amplification of TCR beta CDR3 by immunoSEQ multiplex PCR spanned 54 Vbeta and 13 Jbeta. TCRdb used MiXCR to reprocess the immunoSEQ multiplex PCR reads, holding one entry per CDR3 protein. The sample has about 190,000 distinct CDR3 sequences, about 95% seen once; the top ten hold approximately 0.094%. This clonotype was detected a few times. With 5 bases removed from V and 7 bases from J, the gap between germline ends came to 12 bases. Germline V gene sequence: CDR1 SGHTA, CDR2 FQGTGA. This CDR3 region has 13 residues. Age- and sex-matched healthy donors served as the control group. The TEMRA cells underwent FACS enrichment, while the CD8+ and CD4+ T cells underwent negative isolation.

Sample: CD4+ T cells from PBMCs. The receptor was isolated from a human donor in good health. V and J are TRBV7-3 and TRBJ1-5; D is uncertain. CDR3 nucleotide sequence: TGTGCCAGCAGCCTTACTCCGGGGCAGCCCCAGCATTTT. Its protein product is CASSLTPGQPQHF. The entire variable domain, with the rest obtained from reference TRBV7-3 and TRBJ1-5, is as follows: GAGVSQTPSNKVTEKGKYVELRCDPISGHTALYWYRQSLGQGPEFLIYFQGTGAADDSGLPNDRFFAVRPEGSVSTLKIQRTERGDSAVYLCASSLTPGQPQHFGDGTRLSIL.